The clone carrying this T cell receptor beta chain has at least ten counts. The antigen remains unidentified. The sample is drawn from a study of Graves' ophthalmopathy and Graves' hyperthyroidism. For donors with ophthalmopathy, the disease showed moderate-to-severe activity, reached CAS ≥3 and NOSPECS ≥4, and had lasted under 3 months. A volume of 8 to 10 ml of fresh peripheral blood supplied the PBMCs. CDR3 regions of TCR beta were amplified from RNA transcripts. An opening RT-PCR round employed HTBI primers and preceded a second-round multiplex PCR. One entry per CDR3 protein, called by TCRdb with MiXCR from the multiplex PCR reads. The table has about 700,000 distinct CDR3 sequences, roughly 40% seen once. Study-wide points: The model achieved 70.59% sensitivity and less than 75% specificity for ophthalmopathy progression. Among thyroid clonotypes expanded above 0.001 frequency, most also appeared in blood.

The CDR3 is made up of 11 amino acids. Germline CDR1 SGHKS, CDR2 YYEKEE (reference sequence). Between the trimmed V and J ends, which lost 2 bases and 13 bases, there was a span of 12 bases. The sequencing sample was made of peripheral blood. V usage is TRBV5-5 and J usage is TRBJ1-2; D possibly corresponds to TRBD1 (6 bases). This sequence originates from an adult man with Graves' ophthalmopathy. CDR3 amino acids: CASSLHQGSTF. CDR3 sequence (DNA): TGTGCCAGCAGCTTACATCAGGGGTCCACCTTC. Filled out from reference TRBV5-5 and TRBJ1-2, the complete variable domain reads DAGVTQSPTHLIKTRGQQVTLRCSPISGHKSVSWYQQVLGQGPQFIFQYYEKEERGRGNFPDRFSARQFPNYSSELNVNALLLGDSALYLCASSLHQGSTFGSGTRLTVV.